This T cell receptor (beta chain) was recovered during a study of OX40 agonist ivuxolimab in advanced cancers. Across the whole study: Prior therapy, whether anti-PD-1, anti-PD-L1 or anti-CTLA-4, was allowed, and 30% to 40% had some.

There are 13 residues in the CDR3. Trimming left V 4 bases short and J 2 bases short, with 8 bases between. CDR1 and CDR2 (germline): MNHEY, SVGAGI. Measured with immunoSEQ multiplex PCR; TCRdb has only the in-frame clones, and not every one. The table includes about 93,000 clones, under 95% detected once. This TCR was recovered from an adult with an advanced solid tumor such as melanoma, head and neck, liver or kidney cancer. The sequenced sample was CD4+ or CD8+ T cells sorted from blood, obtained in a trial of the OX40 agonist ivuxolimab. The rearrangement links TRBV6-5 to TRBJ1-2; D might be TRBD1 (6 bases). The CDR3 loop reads CASSWQGNYGYTF. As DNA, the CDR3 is TGTGCCAGCAGTTGGCAGGGGAACTATGGCTACACCTTC.